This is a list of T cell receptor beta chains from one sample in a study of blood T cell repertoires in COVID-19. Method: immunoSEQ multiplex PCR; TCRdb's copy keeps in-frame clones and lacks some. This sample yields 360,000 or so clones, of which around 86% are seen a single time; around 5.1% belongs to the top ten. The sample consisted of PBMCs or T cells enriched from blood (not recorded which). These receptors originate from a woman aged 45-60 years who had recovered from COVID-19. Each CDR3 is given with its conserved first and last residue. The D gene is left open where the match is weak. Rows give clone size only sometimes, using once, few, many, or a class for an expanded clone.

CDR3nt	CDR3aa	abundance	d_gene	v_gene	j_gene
TGTGCCAGTAGTAAGGGCTGGACACTGAACACCGGGGAGCTGTTTTTT	CASSKGWTLNTGELFF	-	-	TRBV19	TRBJ2-2
TGCGCCAGCAGCCCTCTAGCGGGGGGGCAGACCGGGGAGCTGTTTTTT	CASSPLAGGQTGELFF	-	TRBD2	TRBV4-1	TRBJ2-2
TGTGCCAGCAGCTTAGAGCTCCATCTCAGCACAGATACGCAGTATTTT	CASSLELHLSTDTQYF	-	-	TRBV7-8	TRBJ2-3
TGTGCCAGCAGCTTTCCTCTGACTGAAGCTTTCTTT	CASSFPLTEAFF	-	-	TRBV7-2	TRBJ1-1
TGTGCCTGGAGTTCTCTAGGGGCTCGTAATTCACCCCTCCACTTT	CAWSSLGARNSPLHF	few	-	TRBV30	TRBJ1-6
TGTGCCAGTAGTATCAACCCCAGTGGCACTGAAGCTTTCTTT	CASSINPSGTEAFF	-	-	TRBV19	TRBJ1-1
TGCGCCAGCAGCCCCAAAACTCATAGGACTAGCGTGTCGGGAACCGGGGAGCTGTTTTTT	CASSPKTHRTSVSGTGELFF	-	TRBD2	TRBV4-1	TRBJ2-2
TGCAGCGTGACTAGCGGGAGGGGGGAGACCCAGTACTTC	CSVTSGRGETQYF	-	TRBD2	TRBV29-1	TRBJ2-5
TGTGCCAGCAGCCCCCAGGCTAATTTTCCTGAAGCTTTCTTT	CASSPQANFPEAFF	-	-	TRBV7-2	TRBJ1-1
TGTGCCAGTAGCCACGACTTTGCTAGCGGGACCTACAATGAGCAGTTCTTC	CASSHDFASGTYNEQFF	-	TRBD2	TRBV19	TRBJ2-1
TGTGCCAGCAGCTTCGGGACAGCCCAAGAGACCCAGTACTTC	CASSFGTAQETQYF	-	TRBD1	TRBV5-5	TRBJ2-5
TGTGCCAGCAGCCGCGATTCTCGGGAGACCCAGTACTTC	CASSRDSRETQYF	few	-	TRBV6-2/TRBV6-3	TRBJ2-5
TGTGCCATCAGTGATGGTAGGAGCGGGAACACAGATACGCAGTATTTT	CAISDGRSGNTDTQYF	once	TRBD2	TRBV10-3	TRBJ2-3
TGCGCCAGCAGTGGGAGTACTGAGCAGTTCTTC	CASSGSTEQFF	-	-	TRBV5-1	TRBJ2-1
TGTGCCAGCAGCTTAGAGAGGGATTACGAGCAGTACTTC	CASSLERDYEQYF	-	-	TRBV11-3	TRBJ2-7
TGCGCCAGCAGCTCCAGGGGTGGGGAGACCCAGTACTTC	CASSSRGGETQYF	few	-	TRBV5-1	TRBJ2-5
TGTGCCAGCAGCTTGGGCGGGGGTCCCTACAATGAGCAGTTCTTC	CASSLGGGPYNEQFF	-	TRBD2	TRBV11-1	TRBJ2-1
TGCGCCAGCAGCCAAGGAAGCGGACGTAGCTCCTACAATGAGCAGTTCTTC	CASSQGSGRSSYNEQFF	-	-	TRBV4-3	TRBJ2-1
TGTGCCTGGAGTATTACCTATGAGACCCAGTACTTC	CAWSITYETQYF	-	-	TRBV30	TRBJ2-5
TGTGCCAGCAACCCCTCTCCGGCAGGGCAAGAGACCCAGTACTTC	CASNPSPAGQETQYF	once	-	TRBV9	TRBJ2-5
TGTGCCAGTAGGGGGAGGAGGGATACGCAGTATTTT	CASRGRRDTQYF	-	-	TRBV19	TRBJ2-3
TGTGCCAGCAGTTTCGGTGGGAACACTGAAGCTTTCTTT	CASSFGGNTEAFF	-	-	TRBV12-3/TRBV12-4	TRBJ1-1
TGTGCCAGCAGCCAATCGACAGGGGGCACTGAAGCTTTCTTT	CASSQSTGGTEAFF	-	TRBD1	TRBV7-9	TRBJ1-1
TGCAGCGCCTTGGTGGAGGACAACACTGAAGCTTTCTTT	CSALVEDNTEAFF	-	-	TRBV29-1	TRBJ1-1
TGTGCCAGCTCACCGCTGGGACACTACGAGCAGTACTTC	CASSPLGHYEQYF	-	-	TRBV18	TRBJ2-7
TGTGCCAGCAGTTTTGGCAGGGGGAACACTGAAGCTTTCTTT	CASSFGRGNTEAFF	-	-	TRBV6-2/TRBV6-3	TRBJ1-1
TGTGCCAGTCGGAATATAGTTAGGGGGACAGCTCGGGGTGGAGATACGCAGTATTTT	CASRNIVRGTARGGDTQYF	-	TRBD1	TRBV19	TRBJ2-3
TGTGCCAGCAGCTTAGGGCGGGCCAGCCCGTCAACCGGGGAGCTGTTTTTT	CASSLGRASPSTGELFF	-	-	TRBV5-4	TRBJ2-2
TGTGCCTCGTCGGGGACAGGGGTGGCTGAAGCTTTCTTT	CASSGTGVAEAFF	-	TRBD1	TRBV10-3	TRBJ1-1
TGTGCCAGCAGCCCCGACAGGGGGCTTGGGGCCAACGTCCTGACTTTC	CASSPDRGLGANVLTF	-	TRBD1	TRBV7-2	TRBJ2-6
TGCGCCAGCAGCATGGGACAGGGGGTGTCTGAAGCTTTCTTT	CASSMGQGVSEAFF	-	TRBD1	TRBV5-1	TRBJ1-1
TGTGCCAGCAGCCCCCGAACAGGGGCTAACAATGAGCAGTTCTTC	CASSPRTGANNEQFF	few	TRBD1	TRBV5-8	TRBJ2-1
TGCGCCAGCAGCTTGGTGGGGACAGGGGGCATGAACACTGAAGCTTTCTTT	CASSLVGTGGMNTEAFF	-	TRBD1	TRBV5-1	TRBJ1-1
TGTGCCAGCAGCGTAGATGCGACTAGCGGGATAGTCAGGGAGCAGTTCTTC	CASSVDATSGIVREQFF	-	TRBD2	TRBV9	TRBJ2-1
TGTGCCAGCAGTGAAGCGCTTCAGGGGCAGCCCCAGCATTTT	CASSEALQGQPQHF	few	-	TRBV6-1	TRBJ1-5
TGTGCCAGCACCCGGACAGGTGTTAACACTGAAGCTTTCTTT	CASTRTGVNTEAFF	-	TRBD1	TRBV7-9	TRBJ1-1
TGTGCCAGCAGCCAAGATCGGTTCATGAACACTGAAGCTTTCTTT	CASSQDRFMNTEAFF	-	-	TRBV3-1/TRBV3-2	TRBJ1-1
TGTGCCAGCAGCTTACTAAGCGGGGGGGCCGGGTCCTACAATGAGCAGTTCTTC	CASSLLSGGAGSYNEQFF	-	TRBD2	TRBV7-2	TRBJ2-1
TGTGCCAGCAGCCTGGGAATGACCGGGACAGGATATGGCTACACCTTC	CASSLGMTGTGYGYTF	-	TRBD1	TRBV3-1/TRBV3-2	TRBJ1-2